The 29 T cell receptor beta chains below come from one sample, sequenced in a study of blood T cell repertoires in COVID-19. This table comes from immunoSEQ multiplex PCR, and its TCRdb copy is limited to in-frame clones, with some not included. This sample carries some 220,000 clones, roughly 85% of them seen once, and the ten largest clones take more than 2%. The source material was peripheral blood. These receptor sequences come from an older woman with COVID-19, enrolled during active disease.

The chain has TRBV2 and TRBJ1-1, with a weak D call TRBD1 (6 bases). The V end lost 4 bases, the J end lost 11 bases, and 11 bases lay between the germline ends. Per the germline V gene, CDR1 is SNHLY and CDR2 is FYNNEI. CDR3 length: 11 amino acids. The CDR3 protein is CASSVTGLAFF. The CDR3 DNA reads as TGTGCCAGCAGTGTTACAGGGCTGGCTTTCTTT.

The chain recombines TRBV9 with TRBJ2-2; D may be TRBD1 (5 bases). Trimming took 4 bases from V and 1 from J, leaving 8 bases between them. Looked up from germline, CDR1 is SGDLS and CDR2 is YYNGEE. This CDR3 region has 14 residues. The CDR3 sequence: CASSIQVNTGELFF. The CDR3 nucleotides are TGTGCCAGCAGCATACAGGTGAACACCGGGGAGCTGTTTTTT.

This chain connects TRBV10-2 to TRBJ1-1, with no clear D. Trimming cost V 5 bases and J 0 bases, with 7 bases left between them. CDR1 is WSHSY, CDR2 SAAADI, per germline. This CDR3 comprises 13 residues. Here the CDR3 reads CASSLGLNTEAFF. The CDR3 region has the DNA TGCGCCAGCAGTCTGGGCCTGAACACTGAAGCTTTCTTT.

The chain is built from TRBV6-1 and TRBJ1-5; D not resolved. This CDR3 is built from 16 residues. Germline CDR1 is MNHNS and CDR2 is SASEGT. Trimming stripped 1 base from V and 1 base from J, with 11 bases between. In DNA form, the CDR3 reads TGTGCCAGCAGTGAAGGGAATGGCAGGAGCAATCAGCCCCAGCATTTT. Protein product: CASSEGNGRSNQPQHF.

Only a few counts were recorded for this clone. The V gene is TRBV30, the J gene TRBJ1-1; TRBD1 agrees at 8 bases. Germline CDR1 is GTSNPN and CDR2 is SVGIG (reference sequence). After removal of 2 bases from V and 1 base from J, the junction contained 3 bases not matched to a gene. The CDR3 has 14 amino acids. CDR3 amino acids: CAWSQGARNTEAFF. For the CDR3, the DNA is TGTGCCTGGAGTCAGGGGGCTCGGAACACTGAAGCTTTCTTT.

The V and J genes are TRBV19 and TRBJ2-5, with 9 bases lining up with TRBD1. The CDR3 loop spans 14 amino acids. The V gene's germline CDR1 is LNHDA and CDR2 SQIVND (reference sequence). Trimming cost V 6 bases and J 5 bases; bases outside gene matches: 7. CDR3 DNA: TGTGCCAGTAGGATTACAGGGGGCAAGGAGACCCAGTACTTC. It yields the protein CASRITGGKETQYF.

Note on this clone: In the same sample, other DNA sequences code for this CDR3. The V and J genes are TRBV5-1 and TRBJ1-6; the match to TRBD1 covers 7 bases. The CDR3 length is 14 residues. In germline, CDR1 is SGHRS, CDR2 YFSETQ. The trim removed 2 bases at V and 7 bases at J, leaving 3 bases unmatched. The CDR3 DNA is TGCGCCAGCAGCTTAGGACAGGCAAATTCACCCCTCCACTTT. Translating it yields CASSLGQANSPLHF.

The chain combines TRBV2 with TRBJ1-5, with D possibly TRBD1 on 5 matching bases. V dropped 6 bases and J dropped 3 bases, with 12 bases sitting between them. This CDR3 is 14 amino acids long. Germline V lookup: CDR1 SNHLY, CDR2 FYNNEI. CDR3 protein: CASSRRQINQPQHF. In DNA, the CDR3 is TGTGCCAGCAGCCGCCGACAGATCAATCAGCCCCAGCATTTT.

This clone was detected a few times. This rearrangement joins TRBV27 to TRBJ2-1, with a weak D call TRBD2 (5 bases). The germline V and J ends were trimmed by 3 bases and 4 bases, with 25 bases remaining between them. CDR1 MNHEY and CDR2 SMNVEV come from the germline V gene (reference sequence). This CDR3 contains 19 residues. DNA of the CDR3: TGTGCCAGCAGTTTCGTTTTCGGCCTCGTCGGGCGGACTTACAATGAGCAGTTCTTC. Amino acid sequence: CASSFVFGLVGRTYNEQFF.

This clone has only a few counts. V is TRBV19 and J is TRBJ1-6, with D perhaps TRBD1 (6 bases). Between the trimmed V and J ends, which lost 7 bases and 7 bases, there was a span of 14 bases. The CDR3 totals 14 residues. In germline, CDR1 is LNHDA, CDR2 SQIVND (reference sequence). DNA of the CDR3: TGTGCCAGTACCGCCGGGACAAGAAATTCACCCCTCCACTTT. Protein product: CASTAGTRNSPLHF.

The chain's CDR3 is CAISGTSGRLSEQFF. In nucleotides, the CDR3 is TGTGCCATCAGTGGGACTAGCGGGAGATTAAGTGAGCAGTTCTTC. The chain uses TRBV10-3 and TRBJ2-1; 13 bases match TRBD2. CDR1 is ENHRY, CDR2 SYGVKD, per germline. V lost 4 bases and J lost 9; bases outside the gene matches: 6. The CDR3 is 15 residues long.

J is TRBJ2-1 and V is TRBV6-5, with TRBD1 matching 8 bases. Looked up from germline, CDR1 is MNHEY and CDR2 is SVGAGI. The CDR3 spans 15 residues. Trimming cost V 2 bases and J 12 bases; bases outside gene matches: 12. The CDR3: CASSYGTGLFVRQFF. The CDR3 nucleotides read TGTGCCAGCAGTTACGGGACAGGATTATTTGTGCGGCAGTTCTTC.

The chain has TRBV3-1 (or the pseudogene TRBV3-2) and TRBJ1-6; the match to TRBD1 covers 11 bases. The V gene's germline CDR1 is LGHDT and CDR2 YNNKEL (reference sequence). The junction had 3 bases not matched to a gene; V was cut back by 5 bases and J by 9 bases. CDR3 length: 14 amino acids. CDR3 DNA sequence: TGTGCCAGCAGCAAGGGACAGGGGGGTTCACCCCTCCACTTT. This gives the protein CASSKGQGGSPLHF.

The CDR3, as DNA: TGTGCCAGTGGGGCGGCGGCGCACACTGAAGCTTTCTTT. As protein: CASGAAAHTEAFF. J is TRBJ1-1 and V is TRBV19; possibly TRBD1 for D (5 bases). The ends were cut back, 8 bases at V and 3 bases at J, with 13 bases in the middle. The CDR3 contains 13 residues. CDR1 and CDR2 from the germline V gene are LNHDA and SQIVND (reference sequence).

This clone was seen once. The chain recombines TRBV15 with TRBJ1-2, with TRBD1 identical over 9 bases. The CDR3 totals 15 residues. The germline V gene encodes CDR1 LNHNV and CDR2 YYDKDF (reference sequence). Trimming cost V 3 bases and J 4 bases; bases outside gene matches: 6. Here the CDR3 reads CATSRGTGGGYGYTF. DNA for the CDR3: TGTGCCACCAGCAGGGGAACAGGGGGCGGCTATGGCTACACCTTC.

CDR3 protein: CASSLGTSGASTDTQYF. The CDR3 coding sequence is TGTGCCAGCAGCTTAGGTACTAGCGGGGCTAGCACAGATACGCAGTATTTT. V and J are TRBV7-9 and TRBJ2-3; TRBD2 aligns across 10 bases. After removal of 1 base from V and 0 bases from J, the junction contained 4 bases not matched to a gene. This CDR3 region has 17 residues. Per the germline V gene, CDR1 is SEHNR and CDR2 is FQNEAQ (reference sequence).

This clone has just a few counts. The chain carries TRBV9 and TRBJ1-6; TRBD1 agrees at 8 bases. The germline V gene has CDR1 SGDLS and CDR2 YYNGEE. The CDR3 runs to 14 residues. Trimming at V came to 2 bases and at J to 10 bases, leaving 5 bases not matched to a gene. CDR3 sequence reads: CASSVTGDGSPLHF. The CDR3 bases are TGTGCCAGCAGCGTGACAGGGGATGGATCACCCCTCCACTTT.

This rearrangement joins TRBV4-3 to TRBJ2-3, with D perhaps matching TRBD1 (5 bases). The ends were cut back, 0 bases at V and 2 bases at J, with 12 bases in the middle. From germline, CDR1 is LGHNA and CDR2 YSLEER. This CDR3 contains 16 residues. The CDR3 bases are TGCGCCAGCAGCCAAGAGGTAGGGGCGGACACAGATACGCAGTATTTT. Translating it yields CASSQEVGADTDTQYF.

CDR3 region: CASSSIIPGQGVRFWQYF. CDR3 DNA sequence: TGTGCCAGCAGCTCGATAATTCCGGGACAGGGTGTCCGTTTTTGGCAGTACTTC. J is TRBJ2-7 and V is TRBV7-9; 9 nucleotides line up with TRBD1. Trimming at V came to 4 bases and at J to 9 bases, leaving 22 bases not matched to a gene. CDR1 and CDR2 (germline): SEHNR, FQNEAQ (reference sequence). The CDR3 runs 18 residues.

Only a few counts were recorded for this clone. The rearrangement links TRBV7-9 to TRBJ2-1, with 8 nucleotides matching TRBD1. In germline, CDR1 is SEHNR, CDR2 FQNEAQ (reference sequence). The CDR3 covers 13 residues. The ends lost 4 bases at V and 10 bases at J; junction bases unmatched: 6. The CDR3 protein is CASSSTGVGEQFF. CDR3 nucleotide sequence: TGTGCCAGCAGCTCGACAGGGGTTGGAGAGCAGTTCTTC. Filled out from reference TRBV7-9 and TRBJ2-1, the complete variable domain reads DTGVSQNPRHKITKRGQNVTFRCDPISEHNRLYWYRQTLGQGPEFLTYFQNEAQLEKSRLLSDRFSAERPKGSFSTLEIQRTEQGDSAMYLCASSSTGVGEQFFGPGTRLTVL.

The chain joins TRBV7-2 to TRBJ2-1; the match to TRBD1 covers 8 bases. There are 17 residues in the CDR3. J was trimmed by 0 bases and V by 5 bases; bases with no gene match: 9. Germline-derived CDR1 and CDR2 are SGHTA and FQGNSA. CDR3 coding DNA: TGTGCCAGCAGCACAACGACAGGGGCCAACTCCTACAATGAGCAGTTCTTC. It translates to CASSTTTGANSYNEQFF.

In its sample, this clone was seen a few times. CDR3 DNA: TGTGCCAGCAGCGTAGTCGGGGACTCTTCCTACGAGCAGTACTTC. It translates to CASSVVGDSSYEQYF. V gene TRBV9 combines with J gene TRBJ2-7; TRBD2 is a possible D gene (6 bases). CDR1 and CDR2 from the germline V gene are SGDLS and YYNGEE. The CDR3 extends over 15 amino acids. Between the trimmed V and J ends, which lost 0 bases and 1 base, there was a span of 11 bases. The whole variable domain, filled in from reference TRBV9 and TRBJ2-7, reads DSGVTQTPKHLITATGQRVTLRCSPRSGDLSVYWYQQSLDQGLQFLIQYYNGEERAKGNILERFSAQQFPDLHSELNLSSLELGDSALYFCASSVVGDSSYEQYFGPGTRLTVT.

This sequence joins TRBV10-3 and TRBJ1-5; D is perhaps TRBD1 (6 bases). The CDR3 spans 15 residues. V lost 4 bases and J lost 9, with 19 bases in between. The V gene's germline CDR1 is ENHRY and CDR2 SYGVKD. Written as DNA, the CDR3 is TGTGCCATCAGTGCCGAGGGGGGAGGGGTCATGCCCCAGCATTTT. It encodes CAISAEGGGVMPQHF.

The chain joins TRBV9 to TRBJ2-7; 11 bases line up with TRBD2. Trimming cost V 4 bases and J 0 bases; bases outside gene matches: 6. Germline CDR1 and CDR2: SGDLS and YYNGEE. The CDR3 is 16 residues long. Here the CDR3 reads CASSQGLAVFSYEQYF. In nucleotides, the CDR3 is TGTGCCAGCAGCCAGGGACTAGCGGTGTTCTCCTACGAGCAGTACTTC.

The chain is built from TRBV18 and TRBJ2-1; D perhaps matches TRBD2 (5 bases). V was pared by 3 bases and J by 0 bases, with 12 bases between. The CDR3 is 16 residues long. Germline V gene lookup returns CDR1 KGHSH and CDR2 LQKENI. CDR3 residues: CASSPGEPGSYNEQFF. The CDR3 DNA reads TGTGCCAGCTCACCTGGGGAGCCGGGCTCCTACAATGAGCAGTTCTTC.

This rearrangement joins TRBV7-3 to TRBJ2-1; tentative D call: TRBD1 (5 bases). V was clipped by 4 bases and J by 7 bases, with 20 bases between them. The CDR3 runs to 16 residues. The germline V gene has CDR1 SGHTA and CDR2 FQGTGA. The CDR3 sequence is CASSSLLGREGNEQFF. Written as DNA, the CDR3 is TGTGCCAGCAGCTCCCTCTTGGGCAGGGAAGGAAATGAGCAGTTCTTC.

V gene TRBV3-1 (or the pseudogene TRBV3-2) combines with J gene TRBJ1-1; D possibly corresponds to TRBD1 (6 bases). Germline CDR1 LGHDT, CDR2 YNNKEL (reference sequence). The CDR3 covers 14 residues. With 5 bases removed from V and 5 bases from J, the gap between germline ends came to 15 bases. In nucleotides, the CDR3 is TGTGCCAGCAGCTATAGTGCGGGGGCGACTGAAGCTTTCTTT. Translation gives CASSYSAGATEAFF.

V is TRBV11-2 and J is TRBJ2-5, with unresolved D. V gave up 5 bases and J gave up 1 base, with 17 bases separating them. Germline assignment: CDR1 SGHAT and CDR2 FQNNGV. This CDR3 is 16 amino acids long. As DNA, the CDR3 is TGTGCCAGCAGCCCAGGATTCATGGGCCGCCAAGAGACCCAGTACTTC. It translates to CASSPGFMGRQETQYF.

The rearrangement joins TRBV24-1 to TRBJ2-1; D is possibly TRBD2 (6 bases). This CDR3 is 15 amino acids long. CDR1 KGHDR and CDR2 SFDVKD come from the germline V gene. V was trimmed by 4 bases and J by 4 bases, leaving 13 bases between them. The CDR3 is CATSDRTGGYNEQFF. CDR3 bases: TGTGCCACCAGTGACCGAACTGGGGGGTACAATGAGCAGTTCTTC.